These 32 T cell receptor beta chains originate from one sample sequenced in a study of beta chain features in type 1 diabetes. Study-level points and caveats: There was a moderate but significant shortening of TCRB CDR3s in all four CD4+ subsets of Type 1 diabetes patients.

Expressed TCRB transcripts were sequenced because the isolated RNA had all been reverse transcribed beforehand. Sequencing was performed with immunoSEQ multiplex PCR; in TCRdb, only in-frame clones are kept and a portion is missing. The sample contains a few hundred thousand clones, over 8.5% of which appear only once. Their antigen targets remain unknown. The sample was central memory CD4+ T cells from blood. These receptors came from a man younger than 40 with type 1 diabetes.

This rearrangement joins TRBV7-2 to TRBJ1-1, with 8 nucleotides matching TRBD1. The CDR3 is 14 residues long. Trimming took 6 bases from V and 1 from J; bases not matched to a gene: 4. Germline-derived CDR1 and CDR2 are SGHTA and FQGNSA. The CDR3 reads CASRSQGGNTEAFF. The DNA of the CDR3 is TGTGCCAGCAGGTCACAGGGGGGGAACACTGAAGCTTTCTTT.

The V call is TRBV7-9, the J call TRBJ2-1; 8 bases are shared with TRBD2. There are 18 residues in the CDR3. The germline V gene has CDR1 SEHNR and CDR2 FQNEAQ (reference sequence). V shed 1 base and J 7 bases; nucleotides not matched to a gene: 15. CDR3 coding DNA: TGTGCCAGCAGCTTAGATCAAGGCGGGACTAGAGTCGGGAATGAGCAGTTCTTC. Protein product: CASSLDQGGTRVGNEQFF.

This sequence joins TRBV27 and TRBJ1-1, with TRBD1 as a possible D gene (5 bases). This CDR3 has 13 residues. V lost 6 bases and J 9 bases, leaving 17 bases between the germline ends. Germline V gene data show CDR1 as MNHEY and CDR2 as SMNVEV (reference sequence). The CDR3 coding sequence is TGTGCCAGCAGCTCAACTCGACAGTCCCAAGCTTTCTTT. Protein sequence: CASSSTRQSQAFF.

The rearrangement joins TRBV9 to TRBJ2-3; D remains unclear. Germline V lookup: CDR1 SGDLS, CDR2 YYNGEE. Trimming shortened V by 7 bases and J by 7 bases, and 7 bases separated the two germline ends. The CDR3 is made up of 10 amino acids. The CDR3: CASGVNTQYF. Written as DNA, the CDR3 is TGTGCCAGCGGGGTGAATACGCAGTATTTT.

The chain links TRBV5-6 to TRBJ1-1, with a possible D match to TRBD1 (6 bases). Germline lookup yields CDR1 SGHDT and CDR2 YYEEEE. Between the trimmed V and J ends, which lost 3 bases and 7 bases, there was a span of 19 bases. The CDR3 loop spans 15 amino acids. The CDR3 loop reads CASSSFLNRVIEAFF. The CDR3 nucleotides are TGTGCCAGCAGCTCCTTCCTAAACAGGGTCATTGAAGCTTTCTTT.

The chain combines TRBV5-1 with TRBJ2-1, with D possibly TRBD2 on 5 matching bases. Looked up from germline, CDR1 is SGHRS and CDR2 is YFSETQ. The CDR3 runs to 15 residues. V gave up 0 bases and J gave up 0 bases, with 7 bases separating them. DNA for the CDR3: TGCGCCAGCAGCTTGGAAGGACTCTCCTACAATGAGCAGTTCTTC. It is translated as CASSLEGLSYNEQFF.

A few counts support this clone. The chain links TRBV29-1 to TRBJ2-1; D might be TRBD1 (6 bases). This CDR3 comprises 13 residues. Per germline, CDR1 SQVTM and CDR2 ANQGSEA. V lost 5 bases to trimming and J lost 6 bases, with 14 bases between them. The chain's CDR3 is CSVRGRRVNEQFF. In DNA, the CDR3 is TGCAGCGTTAGGGGGAGAAGGGTCAATGAGCAGTTCTTC.

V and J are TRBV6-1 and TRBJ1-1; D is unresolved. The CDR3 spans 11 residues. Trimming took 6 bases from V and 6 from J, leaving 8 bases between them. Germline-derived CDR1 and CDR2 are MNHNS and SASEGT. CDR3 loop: CASSLGSEAFF. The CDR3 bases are TGTGCCAGCAGCCTTGGGTCTGAAGCTTTCTTT.

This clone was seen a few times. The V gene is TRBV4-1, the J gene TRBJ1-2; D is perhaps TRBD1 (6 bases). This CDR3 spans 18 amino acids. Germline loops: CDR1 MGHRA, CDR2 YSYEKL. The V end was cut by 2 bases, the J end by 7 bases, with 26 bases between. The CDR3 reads CASSQTRGLSNRESGYTF. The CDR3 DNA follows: TGCGCCAGCAGCCAAACCCGCGGACTTTCTAACAGGGAATCTGGCTACACCTTC.

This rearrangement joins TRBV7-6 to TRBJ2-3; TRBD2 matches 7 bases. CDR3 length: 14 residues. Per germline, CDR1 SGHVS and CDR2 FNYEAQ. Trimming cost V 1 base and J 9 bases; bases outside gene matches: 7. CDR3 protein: CASSLGGGPETQYF. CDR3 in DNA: TGTGCCAGCAGCTTAGGGGGAGGGCCGGAGACGCAGTATTTT.

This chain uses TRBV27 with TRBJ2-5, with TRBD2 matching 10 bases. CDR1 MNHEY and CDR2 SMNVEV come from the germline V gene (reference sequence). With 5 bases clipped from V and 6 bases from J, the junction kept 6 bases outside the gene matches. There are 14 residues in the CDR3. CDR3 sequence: CASSPASGSKTQYF. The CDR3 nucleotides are TGTGCCAGCAGTCCAGCTAGCGGGAGTAAGACCCAGTACTTC.

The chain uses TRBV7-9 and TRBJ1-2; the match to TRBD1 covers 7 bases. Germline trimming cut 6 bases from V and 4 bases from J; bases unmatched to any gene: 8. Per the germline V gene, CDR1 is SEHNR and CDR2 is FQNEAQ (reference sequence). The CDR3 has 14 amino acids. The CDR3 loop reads CASRIGQALYGYTF. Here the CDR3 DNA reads TGTGCCAGCAGGATTGGACAGGCTCTCTATGGCTACACCTTC.

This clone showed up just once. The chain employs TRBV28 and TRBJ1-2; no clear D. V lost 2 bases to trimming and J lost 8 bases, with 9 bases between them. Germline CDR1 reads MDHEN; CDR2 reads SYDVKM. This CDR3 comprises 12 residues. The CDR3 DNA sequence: TGTGCCAGCAGTTTAGACATACGCGGCTACACCTTC. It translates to CASSLDIRGYTF.

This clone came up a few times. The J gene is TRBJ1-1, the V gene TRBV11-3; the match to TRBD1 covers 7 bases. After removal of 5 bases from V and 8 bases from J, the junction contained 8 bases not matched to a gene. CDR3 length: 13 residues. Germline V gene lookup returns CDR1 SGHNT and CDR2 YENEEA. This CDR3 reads CASSIGQDLEAFF. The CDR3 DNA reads TGTGCCAGCAGCATTGGACAGGACCTAGAAGCTTTCTTT. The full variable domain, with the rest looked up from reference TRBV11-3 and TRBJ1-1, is EAGVVQSPRYKIIEKKQPVAFWCNPISGHNTLYWYLQNLGQGPELLIRYENEEAVDDSQLPKDRFSAERLKGVDSTLKIQPAELGDSAVYLCASSIGQDLEAFFGQGTRLTVV.

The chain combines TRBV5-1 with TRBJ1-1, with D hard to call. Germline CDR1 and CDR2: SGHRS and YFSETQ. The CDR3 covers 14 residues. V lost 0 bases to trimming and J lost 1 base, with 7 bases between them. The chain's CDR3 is CASSLDTTNTEAFF. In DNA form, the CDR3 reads TGCGCCAGCAGCTTGGACACTACGAACACTGAAGCTTTCTTT.

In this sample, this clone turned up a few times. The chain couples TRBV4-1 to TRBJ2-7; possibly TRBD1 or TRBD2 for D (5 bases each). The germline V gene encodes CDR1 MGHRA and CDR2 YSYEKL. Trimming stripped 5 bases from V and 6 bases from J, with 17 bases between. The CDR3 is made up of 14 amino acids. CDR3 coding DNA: TGCGCCAGCAGCTGGGACGACTTCCGACTCGAGCAGTACTTC. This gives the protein CASSWDDFRLEQYF.

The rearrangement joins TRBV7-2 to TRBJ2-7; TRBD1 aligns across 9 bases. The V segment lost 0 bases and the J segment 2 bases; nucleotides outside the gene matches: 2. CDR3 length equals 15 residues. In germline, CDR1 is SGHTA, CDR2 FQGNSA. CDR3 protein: CASSLATGGAYEQYF. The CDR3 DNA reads TGTGCCAGCAGCTTAGCAACAGGGGGCGCCTACGAGCAGTACTTC.

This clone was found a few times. The CDR3: CASSYGQGTNYGYTF. The CDR3 nucleotides read TGTGCCAGCAGCTACGGACAGGGAACTAACTATGGCTACACCTTC. J is TRBJ1-2 and V is TRBV5-4; 8 bases are shared with TRBD1. J was trimmed by 0 bases and V by 3 bases; bases with no gene match: 4. This CDR3 region has 15 residues. The germline V gene encodes CDR1 SGHNT and CDR2 YYREEE (reference sequence).

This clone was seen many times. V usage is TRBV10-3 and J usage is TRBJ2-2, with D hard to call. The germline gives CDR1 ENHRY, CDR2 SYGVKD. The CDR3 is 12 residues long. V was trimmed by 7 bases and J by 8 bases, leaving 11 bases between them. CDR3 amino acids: CAITADAGELFF. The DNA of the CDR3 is TGTGCCATCACGGCGGACGCGGGGGAGCTGTTTTTT.

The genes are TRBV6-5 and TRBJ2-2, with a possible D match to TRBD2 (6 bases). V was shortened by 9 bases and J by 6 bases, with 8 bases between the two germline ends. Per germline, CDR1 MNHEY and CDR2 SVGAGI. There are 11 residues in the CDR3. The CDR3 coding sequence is TGTGCCAGTAGGGACTCCGGGGAGCTGTTTTTT. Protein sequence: CASRDSGELFF.

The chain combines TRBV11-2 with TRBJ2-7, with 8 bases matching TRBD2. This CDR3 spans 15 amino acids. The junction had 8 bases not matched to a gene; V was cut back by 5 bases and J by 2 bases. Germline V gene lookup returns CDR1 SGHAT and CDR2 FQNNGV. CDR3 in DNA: TGTGCCAGCAGCCAAGATACGGGAGGGCCCTACGAGCAGTACTTC. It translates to CASSQDTGGPYEQYF. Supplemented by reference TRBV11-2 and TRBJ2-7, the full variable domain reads EAGVAQSPRYKIIEKRQSVAFWCNPISGHATLYWYQQILGQGPKLLIQFQNNGVVDDSQLPKDRFSAERLKGVDSTLKIQPAKLEDSAVYLCASSQDTGGPYEQYFGPGTRLTVT.

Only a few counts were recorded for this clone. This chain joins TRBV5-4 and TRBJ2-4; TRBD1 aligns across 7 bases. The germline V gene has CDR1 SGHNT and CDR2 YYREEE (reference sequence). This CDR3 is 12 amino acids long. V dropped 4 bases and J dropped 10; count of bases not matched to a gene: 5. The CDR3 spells CASSSQQGIQYF. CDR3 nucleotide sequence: TGTGCCAGCAGCAGCCAACAGGGGATTCAGTACTTC.

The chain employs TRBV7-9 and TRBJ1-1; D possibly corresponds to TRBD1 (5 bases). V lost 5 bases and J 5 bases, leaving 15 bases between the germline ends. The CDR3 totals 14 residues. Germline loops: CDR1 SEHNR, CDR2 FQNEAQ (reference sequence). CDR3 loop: CASSPIRESTEAFF. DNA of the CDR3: TGTGCCAGCAGCCCGATCAGGGAATCTACTGAAGCTTTCTTT.

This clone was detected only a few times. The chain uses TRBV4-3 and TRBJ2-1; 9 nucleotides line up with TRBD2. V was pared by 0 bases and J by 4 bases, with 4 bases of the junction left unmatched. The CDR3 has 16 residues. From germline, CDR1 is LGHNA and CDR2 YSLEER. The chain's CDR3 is CASSQEQAGGYNEQFF. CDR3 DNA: TGCGCCAGCAGCCAAGAACAGGCGGGAGGGTACAATGAGCAGTTCTTC.

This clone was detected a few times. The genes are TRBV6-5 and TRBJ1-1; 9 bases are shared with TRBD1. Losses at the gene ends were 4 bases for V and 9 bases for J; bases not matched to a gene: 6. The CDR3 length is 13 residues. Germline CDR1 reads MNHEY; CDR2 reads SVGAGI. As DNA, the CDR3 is TGTGCCAGCAGTTCAAGGGACAGGGCTAAAGCTTTCTTT. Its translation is CASSSRDRAKAFF.

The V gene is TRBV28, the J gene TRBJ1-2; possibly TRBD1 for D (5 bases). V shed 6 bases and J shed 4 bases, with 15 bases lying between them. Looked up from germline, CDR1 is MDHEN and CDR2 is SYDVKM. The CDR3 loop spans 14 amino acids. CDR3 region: CASRTKKRGYGYTF. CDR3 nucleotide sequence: TGTGCCAGCAGGACAAAAAAGAGGGGCTATGGCTACACCTTC.

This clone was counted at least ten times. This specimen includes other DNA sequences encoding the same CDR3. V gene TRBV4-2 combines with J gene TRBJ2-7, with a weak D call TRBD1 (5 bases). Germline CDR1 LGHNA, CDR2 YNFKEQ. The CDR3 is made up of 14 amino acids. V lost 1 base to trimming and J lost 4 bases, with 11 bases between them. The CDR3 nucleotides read TGTGCCAGCAGCCAAGCGGACACCGCTTACGAGCAGTACTTC. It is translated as CASSQADTAYEQYF.

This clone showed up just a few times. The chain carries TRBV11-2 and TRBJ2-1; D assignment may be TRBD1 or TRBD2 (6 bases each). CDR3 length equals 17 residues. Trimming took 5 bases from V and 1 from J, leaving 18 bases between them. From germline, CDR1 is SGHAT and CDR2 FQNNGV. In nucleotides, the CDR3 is TGTGCCAGCAGCCCCGGGTCGGGGGCGGTGTCCTACAATGAGCAGTTCTTC. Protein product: CASSPGSGAVSYNEQFF.

Written as DNA, the CDR3 is TGCGCCAGCAGCTTGGACCCCCAGAACTTCTACGAGCAGTACTTC. Amino acid sequence: CASSLDPQNFYEQYF. This chain uses TRBV5-1 with TRBJ2-7; D remains ambiguous. Trimming removed 0 bases from V and 3 bases from J, with 13 bases in between. The CDR3 contains 15 residues. Germline CDR1 and CDR2: SGHRS and YFSETQ.

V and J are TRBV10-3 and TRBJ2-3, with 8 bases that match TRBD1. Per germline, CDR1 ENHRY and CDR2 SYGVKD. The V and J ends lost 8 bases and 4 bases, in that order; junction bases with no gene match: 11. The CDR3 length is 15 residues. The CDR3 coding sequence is TGTGCCATCGGTACCGGGACAGGAGGGGCAGATACGCAGTATTTT. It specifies CAIGTGTGGADTQYF.

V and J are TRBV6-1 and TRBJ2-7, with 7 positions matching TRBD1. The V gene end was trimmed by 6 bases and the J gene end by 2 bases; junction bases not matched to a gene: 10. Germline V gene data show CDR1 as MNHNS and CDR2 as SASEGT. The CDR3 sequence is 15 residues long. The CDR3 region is CASRVIGQEPYEQYF. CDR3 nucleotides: TGTGCCAGCAGGGTAATCGGACAGGAACCCTACGAGCAGTACTTC.

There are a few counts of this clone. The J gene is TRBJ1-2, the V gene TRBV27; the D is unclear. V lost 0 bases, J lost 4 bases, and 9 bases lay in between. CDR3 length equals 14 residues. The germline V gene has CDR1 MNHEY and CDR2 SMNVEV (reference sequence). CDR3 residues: CASSLSQQSYGYTF. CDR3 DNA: TGTGCCAGCAGTTTATCGCAACAGTCCTATGGCTACACCTTC.